Detailed here is one T cell receptor beta chain. These data originate in a study of blood T cell repertoires in COVID-19. Study summary: Acute-phase and convalescent COVID-19 samples originated in the United States, Italy and Spain. Nucleic acid was either cDNA or gDNA, and it came from T cells, B-cell-depleted T cells, or PBMCs.

The CDR3 covers 12 residues. V lost 2 bases, J lost 3 bases, and 4 bases lay in between. CDR1 and CDR2 from the germline V gene are ENHRY and SYGVKD. The method was immunoSEQ multiplex PCR; TCRdb's version includes in-frame clones alone and lacks a portion of them. The table has 150,000 to 180,000 clones, around 85% seen once. The V and J genes are TRBV10-3 and TRBJ2-5; D gene uncertain. The receptor comes from a woman aged 60-75 years with acute or convalescent COVID-19. Sequenced input: peripheral blood. The CDR3 loop reads CAISEREETQYF. The DNA for the CDR3 is TGTGCCATCAGTGAGCGGGAAGAGACCCAGTACTTC.